This entry is about one TCR beta chain. Other nucleotide sequences from this sample produce the same CDR3. The table came from immunoSEQ multiplex PCR; TCRdb's copy has only in-frame clones and leaves some out. Of a few hundred thousand clones in the sample, roughly 88% are singletons; the top ten hold roughly 2.3%. This specimen belongs to a study of blood T cell repertoires in COVID-19. This CDR3 has 13 amino acids. The germline V and J ends were trimmed by 2 bases and 4 bases, with 8 bases remaining between them. Germline values: CDR1 KGHSH, CDR2 LQKENI. The chain couples TRBV18 to TRBJ2-5; a weak D match, TRBD1 (6 bases). Specimen: PBMCs or T cells enriched from blood (not recorded which). The receptor's source is a man aged 25 to 40 who had recovered from COVID-19. The CDR3 bases are TGTGCCAGCTCACCAAGCAGGGGAGAGACCCAGTACTTC. It yields the protein CASSPSRGETQYF. Full variable domain (remainder filled in from reference TRBV18 and TRBJ2-5): NAGVMQNPRHLVRRRGQEARLRCSPMKGHSHVYWYRQLPEEGLKFMVYLQKENIIDESGMPKERFSAEFPKEGPSILRIQQVVRGDSAAYFCASSPSRGETQYFGPGTRLLVL.